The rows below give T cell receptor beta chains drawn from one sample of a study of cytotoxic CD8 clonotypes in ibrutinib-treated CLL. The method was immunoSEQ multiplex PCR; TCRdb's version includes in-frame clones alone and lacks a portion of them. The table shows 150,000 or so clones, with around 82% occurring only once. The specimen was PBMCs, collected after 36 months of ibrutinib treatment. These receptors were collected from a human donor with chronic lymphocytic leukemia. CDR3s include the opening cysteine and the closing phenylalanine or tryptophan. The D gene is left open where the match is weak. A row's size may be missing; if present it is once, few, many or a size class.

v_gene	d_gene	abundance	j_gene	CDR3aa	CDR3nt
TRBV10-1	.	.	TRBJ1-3	CASSDPGTPGNTIYF	TGCGCCAGCAGTGACCCCGGGACTCCTGGAAACACCATATATTTT
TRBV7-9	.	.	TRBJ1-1	CASSLGGPYEAFF	TGTGCCAGCAGCTTAGGGGGGCCATATGAAGCTTTCTTT
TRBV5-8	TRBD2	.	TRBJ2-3	CASSPGLRTDTQYF	TGTGCCAGCAGTCCGGGACTACGCACAGATACGCAGTATTTT
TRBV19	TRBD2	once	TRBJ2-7	CASSISDAGDEQYF	TGTGCCAGTAGTATTTCTGACGCGGGGGACGAGCAGTACTTC
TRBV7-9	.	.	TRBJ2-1	CASSSQGTLSYNEQFF	TGTGCCAGCAGCTCTCAGGGGACGCTCTCCTACAATGAGCAGTTCTTC
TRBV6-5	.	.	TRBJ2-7	CASSYGLGLSSYEQYF	TGTGCCAGCAGTTACGGGCTGGGCCTAAGCTCCTACGAGCAGTACTTC
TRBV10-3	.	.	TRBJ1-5	CAISEARTVRGSNQPQHF	TGTGCCATCAGCGAGGCTCGGACGGTTCGGGGGAGCAATCAGCCCCAGCATTTT
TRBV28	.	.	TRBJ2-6	CASGRANVLTF	TGTGCCAGCGGCCGGGCCAACGTCCTGACTTTC
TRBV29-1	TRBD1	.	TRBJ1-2	CSVVARGLGGYTF	TGCAGCGTTGTTGCCAGGGGGCTAGGTGGCTACACCTTC
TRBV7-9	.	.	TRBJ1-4	CASSLVLDEKLFF	TGTGCCAGCAGCTTAGTACTGGATGAAAAACTGTTTTTT
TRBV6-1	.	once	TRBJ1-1	CASRDSMNTEAFF	TGTGCCAGCAGGGACAGCATGAACACTGAAGCTTTCTTT
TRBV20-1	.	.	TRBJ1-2	CSARDGEGYTF	TGCAGTGCTAGAGATGGAGAAGGCTACACCTTC
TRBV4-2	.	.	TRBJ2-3	CASSQERSTDTQYF	TGTGCCAGCAGCCAAGAACGGTCCACAGATACGCAGTATTTT
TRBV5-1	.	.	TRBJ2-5	CASSLEPWEETQYF	TGCGCCAGCAGCTTGGAGCCGTGGGAAGAGACCCAGTACTTC
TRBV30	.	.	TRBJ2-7	CAWRGGSYEQYF	TGTGCCTGGAGGGGGGGATCCTACGAGCAGTACTTC
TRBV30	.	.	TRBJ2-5	CAWSVPGLETQYF	TGTGCCTGGAGTGTACCGGGACTAGAGACCCAGTACTTC
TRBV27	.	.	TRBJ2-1	CASGIRQASNNEQFF	TGTGCCAGCGGTATTCGACAGGCTTCGAACAATGAGCAGTTCTTC
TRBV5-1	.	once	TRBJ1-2	CASSGGRDKVANYGYTF	TGCGCCAGCAGCGGGGGCCGGGACAAAGTCGCTAACTATGGCTACACCTTC
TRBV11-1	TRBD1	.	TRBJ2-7	CASSWDRSYEQYF	TGTGCCAGCAGCTGGGACAGATCCTACGAGCAGTACTTC
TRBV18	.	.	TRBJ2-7	CASSPTARTLSYEQYF	TGTGCCAGCTCACCAACGGCCAGGACGCTCTCCTACGAGCAGTACTTC
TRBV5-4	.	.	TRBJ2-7	CASSLASGYEQYF	TGTGCCAGCAGCTTGGCCTCCGGATACGAGCAGTACTTC
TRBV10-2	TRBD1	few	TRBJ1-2	CASRDRGDTPYGYTF	TGCGCCAGCAGGGACAGGGGCGATACTCCCTATGGCTACACCTTC
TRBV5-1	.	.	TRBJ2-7	CASSLGRGLSYEQYF	TGCGCCAGCAGCTTGGGCAGGGGTCTCTCCTACGAGCAGTACTTC
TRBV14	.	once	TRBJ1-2	CASSQVGGYTF	TGTGCCAGCAGCCAAGTAGGTGGCTACACCTTC
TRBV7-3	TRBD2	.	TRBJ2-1	CASSFGLAGVSEQFF	TGTGCCAGCAGCTTCGGACTAGCGGGAGTCAGTGAGCAGTTCTTC
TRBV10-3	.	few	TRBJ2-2	CAISERGGELFF	TGTGCCATCAGTGAGCGTGGCGGGGAGCTGTTTTTT
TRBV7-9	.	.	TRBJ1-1	CASSSPLRRGGTEAFF	TGTGCCAGCAGCTCTCCCTTAAGGCGGGGTGGCACTGAAGCTTTCTTT
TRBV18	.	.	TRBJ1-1	CASSPGGQGGTEAFF	TGTGCCAGCTCACCGGGGGGCCAGGGAGGGACTGAAGCTTTCTTT
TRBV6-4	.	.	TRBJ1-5	CASSPEEDQPQHF	TGTGCCAGCAGCCCGGAAGAGGATCAGCCCCAGCATTTT
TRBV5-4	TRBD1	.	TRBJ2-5	CASSLGGATGGETQYF	TGTGCCAGCAGCCTTGGCGGAGCCACAGGGGGGGAGACCCAGTACTTC
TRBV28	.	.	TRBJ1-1	CASSLPLLQDEAFF	TGTGCCAGCAGTTTACCCCTCCTACAGGATGAAGCTTTCTTT
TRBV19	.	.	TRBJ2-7	CASGETVSYEQYF	TGTGCCAGTGGGGAGACAGTCTCCTACGAGCAGTACTTC
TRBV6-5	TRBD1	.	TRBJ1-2	CASSYSTGVGYTF	TGTGCCAGCAGTTACTCGACAGGGGTAGGCTACACCTTC
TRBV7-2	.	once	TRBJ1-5	CASSLSSGLVQPQHF	TGTGCCAGCAGCTTAAGTTCAGGGTTGGTTCAGCCCCAGCATTTT
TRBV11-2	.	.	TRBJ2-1	CASSSAPPRGLYNEQFF	TGTGCCAGCAGCTCCGCTCCTCCTAGGGGATTATACAATGAGCAGTTCTTC
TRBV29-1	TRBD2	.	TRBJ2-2	CSVGTSGIVGGELFF	TGCAGCGTGGGGACTAGCGGGATTGTGGGCGGGGAGCTGTTTTTT
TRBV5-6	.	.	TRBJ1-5	CASSFYRPSTQHF	TGTGCCAGCAGCTTCTACAGGCCATCAACCCAGCATTTT
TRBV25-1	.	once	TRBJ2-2	CASSVQGSVGELFF	TGTGCCAGCAGTGTACAGGGTTCGGTCGGGGAGCTGTTTTTT
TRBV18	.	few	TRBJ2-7	CASSPLDRSAYEQYF	TGTGCCAGCTCACCCCTCGACAGGTCCGCCTACGAGCAGTACTTC
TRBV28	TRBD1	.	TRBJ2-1	CASSLGSGTGLGNEQFF	TGTGCCAGCAGTTTAGGGAGTGGGACAGGGCTTGGCAATGAGCAGTTCTTC
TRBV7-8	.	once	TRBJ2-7	CASSLGTGGEGYEQYF	TGTGCCAGCAGCTTAGGAACAGGAGGAGAAGGCTACGAGCAGTACTTC
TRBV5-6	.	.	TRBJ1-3	CASSYTHRARDSGNTIYF	TGTGCCAGCAGCTACACCCACAGGGCCCGGGATTCTGGAAACACCATATATTTT
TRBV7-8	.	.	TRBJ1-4	CASSQEWGTNEKLFF	TGTGCCAGCAGCCAAGAATGGGGGACCAATGAAAAACTGTTTTTT
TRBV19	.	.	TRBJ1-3	CASTIRDTIYF	TGTGCCAGTACCATTCGAGACACCATATATTTT
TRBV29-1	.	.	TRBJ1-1	CSVMGNTEAFF	TGCAGCGTCATGGGGAACACTGAAGCTTTCTTT
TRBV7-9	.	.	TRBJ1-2	CASSLARVHGYTF	TGTGCCAGCAGCTTAGCCAGGGTCCATGGCTACACCTTC
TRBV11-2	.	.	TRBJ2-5	CASSLGRGSSLETQYF	TGTGCCAGCAGCTTAGGTAGGGGGAGTAGTTTGGAGACCCAGTACTTC
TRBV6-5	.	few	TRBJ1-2	CASSYSSRWGYTF	TGTGCCAGCAGCTACTCGTCACGGTGGGGCTACACCTTC
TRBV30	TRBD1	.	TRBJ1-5	CAWTRTGNQPQHF	TGTGCCTGGACCCGGACAGGGAATCAGCCCCAGCATTTT
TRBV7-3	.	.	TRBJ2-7	CASSLGQGRAYEQYF	TGTGCCAGCAGCTTAGGGCAGGGCAGAGCCTACGAGCAGTACTTC
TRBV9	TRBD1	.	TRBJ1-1	CASSTGTGWPRAFF	TGTGCCAGCAGCACAGGGACAGGGTGGCCGAGGGCTTTCTTT